This T cell receptor (beta chain) comes out of a study of T cell changes during pregnancy in multiple sclerosis. Sequenced by immunoSEQ multiplex PCR; TCRdb stores in-frame clones only, minus some. The sample yields 50,000 to 65,000 clones, 80% to 95% seen once. This CDR3 has 12 residues. The J segment lost 6 bases and the V segment lost 4 bases, leaving 2 bases of the junction unmatched. Germline V gene data show CDR1 as PRHDT and CDR2 as FYEKMQ (reference sequence). The J gene is TRBJ2-7, the V gene TRBV13, with 8 bases that match TRBD1. This receptor was identified in a female donor with multiple sclerosis, enrolled in a pregnancy study. The sequences come from CD8+ T cells from peripheral blood mononuclear cells, collected in the second trimester of pregnancy. CDR3 protein: CASSYTGGEQYF. The CDR3 DNA reads as TGTGCCAGCAGCTACACAGGGGGCGAGCAGTACTTC.